The 22 T cell receptor beta chains in this list originate from one sample, sequenced in a study of response to subunit inactivated influenza vaccine. TCRdb re-called the RT-PCR reads through MiXCR, storing one row per CDR3 protein. In the table there are 500,000 to 600,000 distinct CDR3 sequences, around 8% of which are singletons. The sequencing used PBMCs from blood, collected about 24 months after vaccination. All receptors derive from a man between 50 and 75 years old who received an inactivated influenza vaccine.

This clonotype was observed a few times. The V and J genes are TRBV5-8 and TRBJ2-2, with D perhaps TRBD1 or TRBD2 (5 bases each). Germline V gene lookup returns CDR1 SGHTS and CDR2 YDEGEE. The CDR3 is 14 residues long. The V end lost 3 bases, the J end lost 5 bases, and 11 bases lay between the germline ends. DNA for the CDR3: TGTGCCAGCAGCTCAAACGAGGGGACCGGGGAGCTGTTTTTT. It is translated as CASSSNEGTGELFF. The variable domain in full, with the rest retrieved from reference TRBV5-8 and TRBJ2-2, is EAGVTQSPTHLIKTRGQQATLRCSPISGHTSVYWYQQALGLGLQFLLWYDEGEERNRGNFPPRFSGRQFPNYSSELNVNALELEDSALYLCASSSNEGTGELFFGEGSRLTVL.

This clonotype has a handful of counts. The rearrangement links TRBV12-3 or TRBV12-4 to TRBJ2-3; 9 nucleotides agree with TRBD1. J was trimmed by 6 bases and V by 5 bases; bases with no gene match: 6. The CDR3 has 14 residues. CDR3 nucleotide sequence: TGTGCCAGCAGTCTCAGCGACAGGGGGGATACGCAGTATTTT. The encoded protein is CASSLSDRGDTQYF.

The CDR3 DNA sequence: TGCGCCACCTGGACGGCCGACACCTACGAGCAGTACTTC. Protein sequence: CATWTADTYEQYF. This chain connects TRBV10-2 to TRBJ2-7; D ambiguous. CDR1 and CDR2 (germline): WSHSY, SAAADI. V gave up 10 bases and J gave up 2 bases, with 15 bases separating them. This CDR3 comprises 13 residues.

There are many counts of this clonotype. This chain joins TRBV20-1 and TRBJ2-3; D is unclear. Germline V gives CDR1 DFQATT, CDR2 SNEGSKA (reference sequence). The V gene lost 3 bases and the J gene lost 4 bases, with 5 bases spanning the gap. The CDR3 is made up of 11 amino acids. DNA of the CDR3: TGCAGTGCTAGTCTCGCAGATACGCAGTATTTT. This gives the protein CSASLADTQYF.

This clonotype was counted at least ten times. The chain employs TRBV28 and TRBJ2-7, with TRBD2 as a possible D gene (6 bases). Germline lookup yields CDR1 MDHEN and CDR2 SYDVKM. V was cut by 7 bases and J by 3 bases, with 13 bases left in between. The CDR3 has 13 amino acids. The CDR3 protein is CASTRGGFYEQYF. For the CDR3, the DNA is TGTGCCAGCACCAGAGGAGGGTTCTACGAGCAGTACTTC.

In its sample, this clonotype was seen a few times. This sequence joins TRBV7-2 and TRBJ2-7; D ambiguous. Trimming stripped 5 bases from V and 2 bases from J, with 10 bases between. The CDR3 runs to 13 residues. Germline lookup yields CDR1 SGHTA and CDR2 FQGNSA. The CDR3 nucleotides are TGTGCCAGCAGCACCGGGCCGACCTACGAGCAGTACTTC. This encodes CASSTGPTYEQYF.

This clonotype has a handful of counts. The chain has TRBV11-2 and TRBJ2-3, with 12 bases that match TRBD2. V gave up 2 bases and J gave up 3 bases; unmatched junction bases: 3. The germline V gene encodes CDR1 SGHAT and CDR2 FQNNGV. This CDR3 has 16 residues. The CDR3 loop is CASSLLAGGLTDTQYF. The CDR3 region has the DNA TGTGCCAGCAGCTTACTAGCGGGAGGGTTAACAGATACGCAGTATTTT.

This clonotype was counted only a few times. The gene calls are TRBV25-1 and TRBJ1-1, with unresolved D. The V end lost 7 bases, the J end lost 0 bases, and 9 bases lay between the germline ends. Per the germline V gene, CDR1 is MGHDK and CDR2 is SYGVNS. CDR3 length equals 13 residues. Here the CDR3 reads CASKKTMNTEAFF. CDR3 in DNA: TGTGCCAGCAAGAAGACGATGAACACTGAAGCTTTCTTT.

This clonotype was seen many times. The chain carries TRBV4-1 and TRBJ2-7, with TRBD2 matching 10 bases. V gave up 1 base and J gave up 4 bases; unmatched junction bases: 4. Per germline, CDR1 MGHRA and CDR2 YSYEKL. The CDR3 loop spans 15 amino acids. The CDR3 sequence is CASSQVAGGFYEQYF. Written as DNA, the CDR3 is TGCGCCAGCAGCCAAGTAGCGGGGGGTTTTTACGAGCAGTACTTC.

This chain uses TRBV12-3 or TRBV12-4 with TRBJ1-6; TRBD1 matches at 9 bases. The V segment lost 5 bases and the J segment 10 bases; nucleotides outside the gene matches: 6. This CDR3 has 14 amino acids. This CDR3 is CASSLTGGLSPLHF. For the CDR3, the DNA is TGTGCCAGCAGTCTTACAGGGGGCTTATCACCCCTCCACTTT.

This clonotype was seen only a few times. This chain joins TRBV29-1 and TRBJ2-7; 9 nucleotides align to TRBD1. The CDR3 consists of 13 residues. Germline V gene lookup returns CDR1 SQVTM and CDR2 ANQGSEA. With 2 bases clipped from V and 7 bases from J, the junction kept 6 bases outside the gene matches. CDR3 sequence: CSVELGTGPEQYF. The CDR3 nucleotides are TGCAGCGTTGAACTCGGGACAGGGCCGGAGCAGTACTTC.

V is TRBV20-1 and J is TRBJ1-5, with D perhaps matching TRBD1 (5 bases). Deletions cut 0 bases from V and 7 bases from J, with 10 bases between. Germline lookup yields CDR1 DFQATT and CDR2 SNEGSKA (reference sequence). The CDR3 runs to 13 residues. The chain's CDR3 is CSARDMGVQPQHF. The DNA of the CDR3 is TGCAGTGCTAGAGATATGGGGGTACAGCCCCAGCATTTT.

As regards this clonotype: The germline gene is not matched at one end of the junction; a read error may be the cause. The chain has TRBV3-1 and TRBJ1-1; D ambiguous. Germline CDR1 and CDR2: LGHDT and YNNKEL (reference sequence). There are 15 residues in the CDR3. The CDR3 here is CASSQGWALPREAFF. The CDR3 nucleotides are TGTGCCAGCAGCCAAGGGTGGGCTCTGCCCCGAGAAGCTTTTTTT. Together with reference TRBV3-1 and TRBJ1-1, the CDR3 gives the full variable domain: DTAVSQTPKYLVTQMGNDKSIKCEQNLGHDTMYWYKQDSKKFLKIMFSYNNKELIINETVPNRFSPKSPDKAHLNLHINSLELGDSAVYFCASSQGWALPREAFFGQGTRLTVV.

This clonotype was counted ten times or more. CDR3 amino acids: CASSVTLDPNTEAFF. For the CDR3, the DNA is TGTGCCAGCAGCGTAACCCTAGACCCGAACACTGAAGCTTTCTTT. The chain uses TRBV9 and TRBJ1-1; D call uncertain. Trimming took off 1 base at V and 1 base at J, with 11 bases between the two ends. The CDR3 is 15 residues long. The germline V gene has CDR1 SGDLS and CDR2 YYNGEE. The full variable domain, with the rest looked up from reference TRBV9 and TRBJ1-1, is DSGVTQTPKHLITATGQRVTLRCSPRSGDLSVYWYQQSLDQGLQFLIQYYNGEERAKGNILERFSAQQFPDLHSELNLSSLELGDSALYFCASSVTLDPNTEAFFGQGTRLTVV.

The genes are TRBV28 and TRBJ2-1, with TRBD2 identical over 9 bases. The CDR3 spans 20 residues. V lost 1 base to trimming and J lost 7 bases; unmatched junction nucleotides: 20. Looked up from germline, CDR1 is MDHEN and CDR2 is SYDVKM. CDR3 in amino acids: CASSLYLPIVPAGGWNEQFF. CDR3 bases: TGTGCCAGCAGTTTATATTTACCCATAGTTCCAGCGGGAGGCTGGAATGAGCAGTTCTTC.

This clonotype was recorded many times. The chain is built from TRBV20-1 and TRBJ2-3; TRBD1 aligns across 10 bases. This CDR3 has 13 residues. Germline V CDR1 and CDR2: DFQATT, SNEGSKA (reference sequence). In DNA form, the CDR3 reads TGCAGCGTCGACAGGGGGCGGGCAGATACGCAGTATTTT. This codes for CSVDRGRADTQYF.

This clonotype showed up many times. The chain uses TRBV7-8 and TRBJ2-3, with 10 bases aligning to TRBD2. The CDR3 extends over 14 amino acids. Trimming took 5 bases from V and 11 from J; bases not matched to a gene: 10. The V gene's germline CDR1 is SGHVS and CDR2 FQNEAQ. CDR3 residues: CASSPLAGYWGQYF. The DNA for the CDR3 is TGTGCCAGCAGCCCACTAGCGGGGTACTGGGGGCAGTATTTT.

This clonotype has more than one count but fewer than ten. The chain joins TRBV12-3 or TRBV12-4 to TRBJ2-3; 7 bases match TRBD2. The length of the CDR3 is 17 residues. Trimming at V came to 3 bases and at J to 0 bases, leaving 9 bases not matched to a gene. CDR3 in amino acids: CASSFVGGWGSTDTQYF. The CDR3 nucleotides are TGTGCCAGCAGTTTCGTGGGGGGGTGGGGTAGCACAGATACGCAGTATTTT.

J is TRBJ2-1 and V is TRBV21-1. TRBV21-1 corresponds to a pseudogene. The CDR3 length is 13 residues. The chain's CDR3 is CASSKSMANEQFF. DNA of the CDR3: TGTGCCAGCAGCAAGTCTATGGCCAATGAGCAGTTCTTC.

This clonotype has a handful of counts. J is TRBJ2-1 and V is TRBV12-3 or TRBV12-4; D uncertain. The CDR3 is made up of 13 amino acids. The V gene lost 5 bases and the J gene lost 2 bases, with 7 bases spanning the gap. The CDR3 sequence is CASSRSTYNEQFF. CDR3 sequence (DNA): TGTGCCAGCAGTCGGTCGACCTACAATGAGCAGTTCTTC.

The rearrangement joins TRBV5-1 to TRBJ2-7; 12 nucleotides match TRBD2. J was trimmed by 1 base and V by 1 base; bases with no gene match: 9. Per germline, CDR1 SGHRS and CDR2 YFSETQ. The CDR3 has 18 residues. The CDR3 sequence: CASSLRQLAGGISYEQYF. CDR3 DNA: TGCGCCAGCAGCTTGAGGCAGCTAGCGGGAGGGATTTCCTACGAGCAGTACTTC.

There are a few counts of this clonotype. The chain has TRBV4-1 and TRBJ1-6; D not certain. CDR3 size: 17 residues. Trimming stripped 1 base from V and 6 bases from J, with 16 bases between. Germline CDR1 MGHRA, CDR2 YSYEKL. The CDR3: CASSQAQTTSPNSPLHF. The CDR3 region has the DNA TGCGCCAGCAGCCAAGCCCAGACGACATCGCCTAATTCACCCCTCCACTTT.